The sequence of this TCR beta chain was determined in a study of blood T cell repertoires in COVID-19. Study overall: In each case, the material was cDNA or gDNA derived from T cells, B-cell-depleted T cells, or PBMCs.

Authors' data handling: Cell counts per sample came from amplifying reference gene primers. TCRdb's copy holds only in-frame clones and misses some; the assay was immunoSEQ multiplex PCR. The V and J calls and the clone size are those of that table, but D and trimming were determined from the DNA. The sample carries 250,000 or so clones, around 88% recorded once. V shed 1 base and J 8 bases; nucleotides not matched to a gene: 7. The CDR3 loop spans 15 amino acids. In germline, CDR1 is MDHEN, CDR2 SYDVKM. Material for sequencing was peripheral blood. The receptor's source is a man older than 75 with acute or convalescent COVID-19. The chain employs TRBV28 and TRBJ1-2; 10 bases fit TRBD1. CDR3 region: CASSLSRQGAGGYTF. In DNA form, the CDR3 reads TGTGCCAGCAGTTTATCAAGACAGGGGGCGGGAGGCTACACCTTC.